The 28 T cell receptor beta chains reported below all come from one sample, sequenced in a study of blood T cell repertoires in COVID-19. Sequenced by immunoSEQ multiplex PCR; TCRdb stores in-frame clones only, minus some. This sample has approximately 200,000 clones, with less than 95% found just once. Material: peripheral blood. These receptors originate from a man aged 30 to 45 with COVID-19, enrolled during active disease.

The chain couples TRBV9 to TRBJ1-1; D is unresolved. Germline V gene lookup returns CDR1 SGDLS and CDR2 YYNGEE. V shed 4 bases and J shed 1 base, with 11 bases lying between them. The CDR3 extends over 14 amino acids. The CDR3 DNA sequence: TGTGCCAGCAGCCCCCGACTGTCGAACACTGAAGCTTTCTTT. Encoded protein: CASSPRLSNTEAFF.

The chain carries TRBV28 and TRBJ2-7; 7 positions agree with TRBD2. From germline, CDR1 is MDHEN and CDR2 SYDVKM. The V gene end was trimmed by 5 bases and the J gene end by 1 base; junction bases not matched to a gene: 14. The CDR3 consists of 17 residues. CDR3 bases: TGTGCCAGCAGTACCAATCGGGGGGACTGGAAGTCCTACGAGCAGTACTTC. It specifies CASSTNRGDWKSYEQYF.

The V call is TRBV7-9, the J call TRBJ2-2; 10 nucleotides line up with TRBD2. Germline assignment: CDR1 SEHNR and CDR2 FQNEAQ (reference sequence). CDR3 size: 16 residues. The V segment lost 5 bases and the J segment 4 bases; nucleotides outside the gene matches: 7. The CDR3 here is CASSHPAGGVTGELFF. The CDR3 DNA reads TGTGCCAGCAGCCACCCAGCGGGGGGGGTCACCGGGGAGCTGTTTTTT.

The rearrangement uses TRBV7-7 and TRBJ2-3, with TRBD2 matching over 7 bases. Germline V gene data show CDR1 as SSHAT and CDR2 as FNYEAQ (reference sequence). J was trimmed by 0 bases and V by 5 bases; bases with no gene match: 8. This CDR3 region has 16 residues. CDR3 nucleotide sequence: TGTGCCAGCAGCCCCAGGCTAGCGGATAGCACAGATACGCAGTATTTT. This gives the protein CASSPRLADSTDTQYF.

The chain combines TRBV6-5 with TRBJ2-2, with D possibly being TRBD1 (5 bases). CDR1 and CDR2 from the germline V gene are MNHEY and SVGAGI. Trimming shortened V by 4 bases and J by 3 bases, and 15 bases separated the two germline ends. This CDR3 contains 16 residues. The CDR3 here is CASSWVGEPDTGELFF. CDR3 nucleotides: TGTGCCAGCAGTTGGGTAGGGGAACCGGACACCGGGGAGCTGTTTTTT.

V is TRBV9 and J is TRBJ2-5; 7 bases align to TRBD1. CDR1 is SGDLS and CDR2 is YYNGEE in the germline V gene. There are 14 residues in the CDR3. The V segment lost 4 bases and the J segment 5 bases; nucleotides outside the gene matches: 8. In DNA form, the CDR3 reads TGTGCCAGCAGCCCACAGGGGTGGACGGAGACCCAGTACTTC. Residues: CASSPQGWTETQYF.

The chain has TRBV19 and TRBJ1-5; D is uncertain. The CDR3 covers 13 residues. V was cut by 5 bases and J by 7 bases, with 12 bases left in between. Looked up from germline, CDR1 is LNHDA and CDR2 is SQIVND (reference sequence). The CDR3 here is CASSRTGEQPQHF. In DNA form, the CDR3 reads TGTGCCAGTAGTCGCACCGGGGAGCAGCCCCAGCATTTT.

The V gene is TRBV19, the J gene TRBJ1-1, with 8 bases identical to TRBD1. Germline V lookup: CDR1 LNHDA, CDR2 SQIVND (reference sequence). V lost 5 bases, J lost 4 bases, and 6 bases stayed unmatched. The CDR3 sequence is 14 residues long. CDR3 residues: CASSPDRASTEAFF. Here the CDR3 DNA reads TGTGCCAGTAGTCCGGACAGGGCGAGCACTGAAGCTTTCTTT. The entire variable domain, with the rest obtained from reference TRBV19 and TRBJ1-1, is as follows: DGGITQSPKYLFRKEGQNVTLSCEQNLNHDAMYWYRQDPGQGLRLIYYSQIVNDFQKGDIAEGYSVSREKKESFPLTVTSAQKNPTAFYLCASSPDRASTEAFFGQGTRLTVV.

This clone was counted only a few times. The chain couples TRBV2 to TRBJ2-2, with 11 bases matching TRBD2. V shed 7 bases, J shed 4 bases, and the junction held 5 bases outside the gene matches. This CDR3 spans 15 amino acids. Germline-derived CDR1 and CDR2 are SNHLY and FYNNEI. The CDR3 region has the DNA TGTGCCAGCAATATAGCGGGGGGGACCACCGGGGAGCTGTTTTTT. This encodes CASNIAGGTTGELFF.

The chain employs TRBV30 and TRBJ2-2; D ambiguous. V was clipped by 8 bases and J by 1 base, with 8 bases between them. There are 12 residues in the CDR3. Germline assignment: CDR1 GTSNPN and CDR2 SVGIG (reference sequence). In DNA, the CDR3 is TGTGCCGGAGACGTGAACACCGGGGAGCTGTTTTTT. Translating it yields CAGDVNTGELFF.

The V call is TRBV2, the J call TRBJ2-5; 12 bases align to TRBD1. This CDR3 region has 16 residues. Looked up from germline, CDR1 is SNHLY and CDR2 is FYNNEI. V lost 8 bases and J lost 5; bases outside the gene matches: 12. This CDR3 reads CASRLGGQGAGETQYF. In DNA, the CDR3 is TGTGCCAGCCGATTAGGGGGACAGGGGGCCGGGGAGACCCAGTACTTC. Full variable domain (outside the CDR3, taken from reference TRBV2 and TRBJ2-5): EPEVTQTPSHQVTQMGQEVILRCVPISNHLYFYWYRQILGQKVEFLVSFYNNEISEKSEIFDDQFSVERPDGSNFTLKIRSTKLEDSAMYFCASRLGGQGAGETQYFGPGTRLLVL.

CDR3 amino acids: CASSATGGNQPQHF. CDR3 coding DNA: TGTGCCAGCAGCGCGACAGGTGGTAATCAGCCCCAGCATTTT. The chain joins TRBV9 to TRBJ1-5; tentatively, D is TRBD1 (6 bases). Germline V CDR1 and CDR2: SGDLS, YYNGEE. Between the trimmed V and J ends, which lost 3 bases and 4 bases, there was a span of 11 bases. CDR3 size: 14 residues.

V is TRBV19 and J is TRBJ2-2; D perhaps matches TRBD2 (5 bases). The CDR3 extends over 13 amino acids. Trimming shortened V by 11 bases and J by 6 bases, and 16 bases separated the two germline ends. CDR1 is LNHDA, CDR2 SQIVND, per germline (reference sequence). CDR3 amino acids: CAAARTPPGELFF. The CDR3 DNA reads as TGTGCCGCCGCAAGGACTCCACCCGGGGAGCTGTTTTTT.

The chain recombines TRBV7-2 with TRBJ2-2; 11 nucleotides line up with TRBD1. The V and J ends lost 10 bases and 4 bases, in that order; junction bases with no gene match: 8. This CDR3 is built from 15 residues. Germline CDR1 is SGHTA and CDR2 is FQGNSA. The CDR3 loop is CAIRAGTGGTGELFF. The CDR3 nucleotides read TGTGCCATCCGCGCCGGGACAGGGGGCACCGGGGAGCTGTTTTTT. Combining the CDR3 with reference TRBV7-2 and TRBJ2-2 gives the whole variable domain GAGVSQSPSNKVTEKGKDVELRCDPISGHTALYWYRQSLGQGLEFLIYFQGNSAPDKSGLPSDRFSAERTGGSVSTLTIQRTQQEDSAVYLCAIRAGTGGTGELFFGEGSRLTVL.

This clone was seen more than once but under ten times. V usage is TRBV7-9 and J usage is TRBJ1-6, with 7 bases fitting TRBD1. Germline loops: CDR1 SEHNR, CDR2 FQNEAQ (reference sequence). This CDR3 spans 14 amino acids. V lost 3 bases to trimming and J lost 11 bases; unmatched junction nucleotides: 7. For the CDR3, the DNA is TGTGCCAGCAGCTTTGACAGGGAGACTACACCCCTCCACTTT. It translates to CASSFDRETTPLHF.

This clone has a single count. At one end, the junction sequence differs from germline, possibly due to a read error. This rearrangement joins TRBV5-1 to TRBJ2-5; TRBD2 matches 9 bases. CDR3 length: 16 amino acids. Germline CDR1 and CDR2: SGHRS and YFSETQ. CDR3 DNA: TGCGCCCGCAGCTTGGCCGCGGGGGGGCGGGGGGAGACCCAGTACTTC. Its protein is CARSLAAGGRGETQYF.

The rearrangement uses TRBV6-6 and TRBJ1-2, with D uncertain. Trimming removed 5 bases at V and 6 bases at J, with 13 bases between. The CDR3 is made up of 13 amino acids. The germline CDR1 and CDR2 sequences are MNHNY and SVGAGI (reference sequence). CDR3 nucleotide sequence: TGTGCCAGCAGTCCTGACGAGGTACATGGCTACACCTTC. Its protein product is CASSPDEVHGYTF.

The CDR3 DNA reads as TGTGCCAGCAGTGAAATGAGTGAAGCTTTCTTT. It translates to CASSEMSEAFF. The chain has TRBV6-1 and TRBJ1-1; D uncertain. Per the germline V gene, CDR1 is MNHNS and CDR2 is SASEGT. V lost 2 bases to trimming and J lost 7 bases, with 5 bases between them. The CDR3 totals 11 residues.

This rearrangement joins TRBV9 to TRBJ1-2, with 7 bases aligning to TRBD1. J gave up 8 bases and V 4 bases, and 8 bases lay outside the gene matches. CDR3 length equals 13 residues. Germline assignment: CDR1 SGDLS and CDR2 YYNGEE. CDR3: CASSFTGASGYTF. CDR3 bases: TGTGCCAGCAGCTTCACAGGGGCGTCGGGCTACACCTTC.

The rearrangement joins TRBV24-1 to TRBJ2-7, with D uncertain. V gave up 9 bases and J gave up 8 bases, with 10 bases separating them. CDR3 length: 10 residues. Germline assignment: CDR1 KGHDR and CDR2 SFDVKD. As DNA, the CDR3 is TGTGCCACCGCCCCTAGGCAGCAGTACTTC. The encoded protein is CATAPRQQYF.

Notes on this clone: Germline is not matched at one junction end, which may reflect a read error. The V call is TRBV6-1, the J call TRBJ2-5; maybe TRBD1 (5 bases). CDR1 and CDR2 from the germline V gene are MNHNS and SASEGT. This CDR3 comprises 13 residues. The CDR3 region is CASSRQGFDSGDF. DNA of the CDR3: TGTGCCAGCTCGAGGCAGGGTTTTGACTCTGGTGACTTC.

This clone has a single count. The chain is built from TRBV18 and TRBJ2-5; 8 bases match TRBD2. The germline CDR1 and CDR2 sequences are KGHSH and LQKENI. V shed 4 bases and J 2 bases; nucleotides not matched to a gene: 6. The CDR3 spans 15 residues. DNA of the CDR3: TGTGCCAGCTCACGGCTAGCGGGTGCTCAAGAGACCCAGTACTTC. Protein sequence: CASSRLAGAQETQYF.

The chain uses TRBV5-1 and TRBJ2-2; 10 positions match TRBD2. This CDR3 is built from 17 residues. Trimming cost V 2 bases and J 0 bases; bases outside gene matches: 4. CDR1 and CDR2 (germline): SGHRS, YFSETQ. Here the CDR3 DNA reads TGCGCCAGCAGCTTTAGCGGGGGGCCCGCGAACACCGGGGAGCTGTTTTTT. Protein product: CASSFSGGPANTGELFF. Full variable domain (outside the CDR3, taken from reference TRBV5-1 and TRBJ2-2): KAGVTQTPRYLIKTRGQQVTLSCSPISGHRSVSWYQQTPGQGLQFLFEYFSETQRNKGNFPGRFSGRQFSNSRSEMNVSTLELGDSALYLCASSFSGGPANTGELFFGEGSRLTVL.

The chain couples TRBV28 to TRBJ1-1; 8 bases are shared with TRBD1. The length of the CDR3 is 14 residues. Germline loops: CDR1 MDHEN, CDR2 SYDVKM. V shed 6 bases and J 6 bases; nucleotides not matched to a gene: 9. The CDR3 here is CASRSGGAISEAFF. The CDR3 nucleotides read TGTGCCAGCAGGTCAGGGGGCGCGATATCTGAAGCTTTCTTT.

The chain has TRBV2 and TRBJ2-2, with D perhaps matching TRBD1 (6 bases). V was shortened by 7 bases and J by 1 base, with 10 bases between the two germline ends. Germline CDR1 is SNHLY and CDR2 is FYNNEI. The CDR3 is 14 amino acids. Here the CDR3 DNA reads TGTGCCAGCATTCCGACAGGGAACACCGGGGAGCTGTTTTTT. Its translation is CASIPTGNTGELFF.

This chain uses TRBV3-1 (or the pseudogene TRBV3-2) with TRBJ1-5; maybe TRBD1 (5 bases). Looked up from germline, CDR1 is LGHDT and CDR2 is YNNKEL (reference sequence). This CDR3 region has 15 residues. Trimming cost V 1 base and J 2 bases, with 9 bases left between them. The DNA of the CDR3 is TGTGCCAGCAGCCAAGGGCGGGGGGGCAATCAGCCCCAGCATTTT. Protein product: CASSQGRGGNQPQHF.

The genes are TRBV7-7 and TRBJ2-7; maybe TRBD2 (5 bases). The CDR3 has 13 amino acids. With 0 bases removed from V and 6 bases from J, the gap between germline ends came to 9 bases. Germline CDR1 SSHAT, CDR2 FNYEAQ (reference sequence). CDR3 bases: TGTGCCAGCAGCTTAGCGCTCGGAGGCGAGCAGTACTTC. This sequence encodes CASSLALGGEQYF.

The chain has TRBV27 and TRBJ1-2; 7 bases map to TRBD1. The CDR3 is 15 residues long. V shed 0 bases, J shed 4 bases, and the junction held 5 bases outside the gene matches. Germline V gives CDR1 MNHEY, CDR2 SMNVEV (reference sequence). In nucleotides, the CDR3 is TGTGCCAGCAGTTTATCCCCAGGGGGAGTCTATGGCTACACCTTC. Translated, it gives CASSLSPGGVYGYTF.